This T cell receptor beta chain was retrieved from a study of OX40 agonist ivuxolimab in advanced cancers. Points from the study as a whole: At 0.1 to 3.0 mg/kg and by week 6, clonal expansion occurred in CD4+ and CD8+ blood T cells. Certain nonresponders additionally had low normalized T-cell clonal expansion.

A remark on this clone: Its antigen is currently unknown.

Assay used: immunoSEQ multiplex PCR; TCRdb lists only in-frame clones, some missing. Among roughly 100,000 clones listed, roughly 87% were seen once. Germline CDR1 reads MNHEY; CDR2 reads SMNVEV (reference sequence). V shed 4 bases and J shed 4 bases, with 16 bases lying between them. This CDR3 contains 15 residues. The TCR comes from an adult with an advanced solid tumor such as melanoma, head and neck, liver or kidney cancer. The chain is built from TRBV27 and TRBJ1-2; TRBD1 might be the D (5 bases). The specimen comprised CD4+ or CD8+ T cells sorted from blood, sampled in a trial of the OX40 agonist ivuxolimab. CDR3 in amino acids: CASSSTARAIYGYTF. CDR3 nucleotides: TGTGCCAGCAGTTCCACCGCCAGGGCTATCTATGGCTACACCTTC.